These 32 T cell receptor beta chains originate from one sample sequenced in a study of cytomegalovirus exposure and HLA in healthy donors. Method: immunoSEQ multiplex PCR; TCRdb's copy keeps in-frame clones and lacks some. The table shows 230,000 or so clones, with around 88% occurring only once. Sequenced: PBMCs. Receptors were obtained from a woman aged 18-35 years in good health and CMV-seronegative.

This chain joins TRBV10-3 and TRBJ1-3, with TRBD1 identical over 7 bases. The CDR3 consists of 15 residues. Trimming removed 9 bases from V and 6 bases from J; junction bases left unmatched: 14. CDR1 is ENHRY and CDR2 is SYGVKD in the germline V gene. The CDR3 DNA follows: TGTGCCATGAGGAGGACAGGAGGTCCCGAAAACACCATATATTTT. This translates into CAMRRTGGPENTIYF.

This clone was seen just once. This sequence joins TRBV2 and TRBJ2-3; 10 bases are shared with TRBD1. V shed 6 bases and J 1 base; nucleotides not matched to a gene: 10. The germline gives CDR1 SNHLY, CDR2 FYNNEI. The CDR3 is made up of 17 amino acids. DNA of the CDR3: TGTGCCAGCAGCGCTGAGGACAGGGGGTGGGGCACAGATACGCAGTATTTT. Translated, it gives CASSAEDRGWGTDTQYF.

The chain couples TRBV7-2 to TRBJ2-5; no reliable D call. Looked up from germline, CDR1 is SGHTA and CDR2 is FQGNSA. Trimming pared 1 base from V and 5 bases from J, leaving 20 bases between. The CDR3 sequence is 17 residues long. The CDR3 nucleotides are TGTGCCAGCAGCTTAGATCCCGGCCTTCGGGTCGGGGAGACCCAGTACTTC. As protein: CASSLDPGLRVGETQYF. The whole variable domain, remainder taken from reference TRBV7-2 and TRBJ2-5, is GAGVSQSPSNKVTEKGKDVELRCDPISGHTALYWYRQSLGQGLEFLIYFQGNSAPDKSGLPSDRFSAERTGGSVSTLTIQRTQQEDSAVYLCASSLDPGLRVGETQYFGPGTRLLVL.

This chain links TRBV28 with TRBJ1-1, with a possible D match to TRBD1 (5 bases). Trimming left V 10 bases short and J 6 bases short, with 12 bases between. This CDR3 comprises 11 residues. Per germline, CDR1 MDHEN and CDR2 SYDVKM. The CDR3 DNA reads TGTGCCATCCAGACAGCCTCTGAAGCTTTCTTT. It encodes CAIQTASEAFF.

The chain joins TRBV2 to TRBJ1-1; 7 bases map to TRBD1. Trimming at V came to 4 bases and at J to 4 bases, leaving 3 bases not matched to a gene. The CDR3 sequence is 13 residues long. CDR1 and CDR2 (germline): SNHLY, FYNNEI. The CDR3 DNA follows: TGTGCCAGCAGTGCCCCAGGGGGCACTGAAGCTTTCTTT. This gives the protein CASSAPGGTEAFF.

The V call is TRBV4-1, the J call TRBJ2-7; 7 nucleotides line up with TRBD1. Germline values: CDR1 MGHRA, CDR2 YSYEKL. The CDR3 sequence is 15 residues long. Trimming cost V 2 bases and J 3 bases; bases outside gene matches: 7. Written as DNA, the CDR3 is TGCGCCAGCAGCCAACCGGGACAGATTGACTACGAGCAGTACTTC. Its protein is CASSQPGQIDYEQYF.

The rearrangement links TRBV10-3 to TRBJ2-3, with D possibly TRBD2 on 6 matching bases. CDR3 length: 17 residues. Trimming stripped 0 bases from V and 4 bases from J, with 17 bases between. Germline V gene lookup returns CDR1 ENHRY and CDR2 SYGVKD. CDR3 nucleotide sequence: TGTGCCATCAGTGAGTCTAGGGACTCCTTATCCCCAGATACGCAGTATTTT. This translates into CAISESRDSLSPDTQYF.

This chain joins TRBV29-1 and TRBJ2-2; 10 positions match TRBD1. Germline trimming cut 7 bases from V and 5 bases from J; bases unmatched to any gene: 16. Germline CDR1 SQVTM, CDR2 ANQGSEA. This CDR3 has 17 amino acids. CDR3 residues: CSALRQGAIIATGELFF. The CDR3 region has the DNA TGCAGCGCACTGAGACAGGGGGCGATCATTGCGACCGGGGAGCTGTTTTTT.

The chain has TRBV5-1 and TRBJ2-3; 8 bases map to TRBD1. The CDR3 covers 17 residues. CDR1 is SGHRS, CDR2 YFSETQ, per germline. Trimming cost V 3 bases and J 0 bases; bases outside gene matches: 9. The CDR3 DNA sequence: TGCGCCAGCAGCTGGACAGGGAGGAGGCCGAGCACAGATACGCAGTATTTT. Translating gives CASSWTGRRPSTDTQYF.

The gene calls are TRBV2 and TRBJ2-1; TRBD2 agrees at 11 bases. The CDR3 is 16 amino acids. The germline V gene has CDR1 SNHLY and CDR2 FYNNEI. Trimming removed 3 bases from V and 7 bases from J; junction bases left unmatched: 8. CDR3 residues: CASSDISGRVWNEQFF. CDR3 nucleotides: TGTGCCAGCAGTGACATTAGCGGGAGGGTTTGGAATGAGCAGTTCTTC.

The chain employs TRBV6-5 and TRBJ1-5; maybe TRBD1 (6 bases). Trimming pared 6 bases from V and 1 base from J, leaving 10 bases between. The germline V gene has CDR1 MNHEY and CDR2 SVGAGI. This CDR3 region has 14 residues. The CDR3 nucleotides are TGTGCCAGCAGGCCCGACAGGAGCAATCAGCCCCAGCATTTT. Translating gives CASRPDRSNQPQHF.

The chain combines TRBV5-1 with TRBJ1-1; D is possibly TRBD1 (6 bases). CDR3 length equals 16 residues. The germline gives CDR1 SGHRS, CDR2 YFSETQ. V dropped 0 bases and J dropped 0 bases, with 12 bases sitting between them. CDR3 nucleotides: TGCGCCAGCAGCTTGGACCTGGACAGTTTGAACACTGAAGCTTTCTTT. It yields the protein CASSLDLDSLNTEAFF.

V and J are TRBV5-5 and TRBJ1-2, with D maybe TRBD1 (5 bases). V was pared by 3 bases and J by 0 bases, with 12 bases between. The CDR3 contains 15 residues. Germline CDR1 is SGHKS and CDR2 is YYEKEE (reference sequence). The CDR3 sequence: CASSWGAESNYGYTF. CDR3 in DNA: TGTGCCAGCAGCTGGGGCGCAGAATCTAACTATGGCTACACCTTC.

This clone showed up just once. The chain carries TRBV7-9 and TRBJ1-5, with 9 bases fitting TRBD1. The V gene's germline CDR1 is SEHNR and CDR2 FQNEAQ (reference sequence). There are 17 residues in the CDR3. The trim removed 5 bases at V and 4 bases at J, leaving 12 bases unmatched. The CDR3: CASSRATTGGGNQPQHF. CDR3 coding DNA: TGTGCCAGCAGCCGAGCCACAACAGGGGGCGGAAATCAGCCCCAGCATTTT.

J is TRBJ2-7 and V is TRBV9; 10 positions agree with TRBD1. The CDR3 runs to 15 residues. Losses at the gene ends were 4 bases for V and 2 bases for J; bases not matched to a gene: 6. Per germline, CDR1 SGDLS and CDR2 YYNGEE. The CDR3 DNA reads as TGTGCCAGCAGCCCAGCCGGGACAGGGGCCTACGAGCAGTACTTC. As protein: CASSPAGTGAYEQYF. The variable domain in full, completed from reference TRBV9 and TRBJ2-7, reads DSGVTQTPKHLITATGQRVTLRCSPRSGDLSVYWYQQSLDQGLQFLIQYYNGEERAKGNILERFSAQQFPDLHSELNLSSLELGDSALYFCASSPAGTGAYEQYFGPGTRLTVT.

This clone was observed a single time. This chain links TRBV7-9 with TRBJ2-5, with 15 bases that match TRBD2. The CDR3 covers 17 residues. Germline V gene sequence: CDR1 SEHNR, CDR2 FQNEAQ (reference sequence). V lost 0 bases to trimming and J lost 4 bases; unmatched junction nucleotides: 3. The CDR3 DNA sequence: TGTGCCAGCAGCTTAGCCCTGGGACTAGCGGGAGGAGAGACCCAGTACTTC. This encodes CASSLALGLAGGETQYF.

This chain joins TRBV28 and TRBJ2-2, with 7 bases fitting TRBD1. The germline V gene has CDR1 MDHEN and CDR2 SYDVKM. The CDR3 has 15 residues. Trimming removed 6 bases from V and 7 bases from J; junction bases left unmatched: 11. CDR3 DNA sequence: TGTGCCAGCAGCCAAGATCAGGGGGTAATCGGGGAGCTGTTTTTT. It specifies CASSQDQGVIGELFF.

The rearrangement joins TRBV2 to TRBJ1-2; the D is unclear. V lost 7 bases and J lost 4, with 16 bases in between. Germline CDR1 is SNHLY and CDR2 is FYNNEI. The CDR3 loop spans 14 amino acids. This chain's CDR3 is CASKLRGLGYGYTF. For the CDR3, the DNA is TGTGCCAGCAAACTGAGAGGGTTGGGCTATGGCTACACCTTC.

The chain combines TRBV4-3 with TRBJ2-7; D is ambiguous. This CDR3 comprises 13 residues. Germline V gene data show CDR1 as LGHNA and CDR2 as YSLEER. Trimming took 2 bases from V and 1 from J, leaving 6 bases between them. CDR3 sequence: CASSQQVSYEQYF. DNA of the CDR3: TGCGCCAGCAGCCAACAGGTTTCCTACGAGCAGTACTTC.

The chain carries TRBV7-2 and TRBJ2-1; 8 bases agree with TRBD2. This CDR3 region has 19 residues. The germline V gene has CDR1 SGHTA and CDR2 FQGNSA. V trimming: 2 bases; J trimming: 2 bases; junction bases outside the gene matches: 14. This CDR3 reads CASSLKGAAGVTTYNEQFF. The CDR3 nucleotides read TGTGCCAGCAGCTTAAAAGGTGCAGCGGGAGTTACCACCTACAATGAGCAGTTCTTC.

The chain joins TRBV30 to TRBJ1-1; 10 positions agree with TRBD1. CDR3 size: 15 residues. Germline CDR1 is GTSNPN and CDR2 is SVGIG (reference sequence). With V trimmed by 4 bases and J by 5 bases, 10 bases remained unmatched. This CDR3 is CAWTLGGQGTTEAFF. CDR3 DNA: TGTGCCTGGACCCTAGGGGGACAGGGGACAACTGAAGCTTTCTTT.

The rearrangement uses TRBV9 and TRBJ2-1, with 8 positions matching TRBD1. V was clipped by 2 bases and J by 4 bases; unmatched bases: 8. The CDR3 is 16 residues long. Germline CDR1 reads SGDLS; CDR2 reads YYNGEE. CDR3 in DNA: TGTGCCAGCAGCGTGGGACAGGCCACGAATTACAATGAGCAGTTCTTC. It yields the protein CASSVGQATNYNEQFF.

This clone has more than one count but fewer than ten. The chain carries TRBV28 and TRBJ2-2, with 9 bases lining up with TRBD1. The CDR3 length is 15 residues. Germline lookup yields CDR1 MDHEN and CDR2 SYDVKM. V lost 6 bases and J lost 4; bases outside the gene matches: 6. Here the CDR3 reads CASSKTGGLTGELFF. Written as DNA, the CDR3 is TGTGCCAGCAGCAAGACAGGGGGACTCACCGGGGAGCTGTTTTTT.

This clone was found once. In the same sample, other DNA sequences code for this CDR3. J is TRBJ2-1 and V is TRBV19, with 10 nucleotides matching TRBD2. CDR3 length: 15 amino acids. The germline V gene has CDR1 LNHDA and CDR2 SQIVND (reference sequence). V was clipped by 5 bases and J by 6 bases; unmatched bases: 7. As DNA, the CDR3 is TGTGCCAGTAGTTTTCCGGGACTAGCGCTCAATGAGCAGTTCTTC. This gives the protein CASSFPGLALNEQFF.

CDR3 region: CASSLPTGGPYNEQFF. CDR3 nucleotide sequence: TGCGCCAGCAGCTTGCCGACAGGGGGACCCTACAATGAGCAGTTCTTC. This chain links TRBV5-1 with TRBJ2-1, with TRBD1 identical over 9 bases. The ends lost 1 base at V and 2 bases at J; junction bases unmatched: 4. Germline V gives CDR1 SGHRS, CDR2 YFSETQ. The CDR3 length is 16 residues.

The chain combines TRBV18 with TRBJ1-1; D gene uncertain. Germline CDR1 and CDR2: KGHSH and LQKENI. The CDR3 length is 13 residues. V lost 2 bases, J lost 5 bases, and 9 bases lay in between. The CDR3 is CASSPTTGTEAFF. As DNA, the CDR3 is TGTGCCAGCTCACCAACGACGGGAACTGAAGCTTTCTTT.

V is TRBV28 and J is TRBJ2-7; D is unresolved. In germline, CDR1 is MDHEN, CDR2 SYDVKM. CDR3 length: 12 amino acids. V gave up 4 bases and J gave up 5 bases, with 9 bases separating them. CDR3 nucleotide sequence: TGTGCCAGCAGTTCCGCGGAGCACGAGCAGTACTTC. As protein: CASSSAEHEQYF.

This chain links TRBV2 with TRBJ2-2, with 11 nucleotides matching TRBD2. J was trimmed by 4 bases and V by 2 bases; bases with no gene match: 9. The V gene's germline CDR1 is SNHLY and CDR2 FYNNEI. The CDR3 contains 18 residues. The chain's CDR3 is CASSERLAGGASTGELFF. DNA of the CDR3: TGTGCCAGCAGTGAAAGGCTAGCGGGAGGTGCCTCCACCGGGGAGCTGTTTTTT.

V and J are TRBV2 and TRBJ2-3; 16 bases align to TRBD2. Per the germline V gene, CDR1 is SNHLY and CDR2 is FYNNEI. The V and J ends lost 7 bases and 5 bases, in that order; junction bases with no gene match: 9. This CDR3 has 17 amino acids. DNA for the CDR3: TGTGCCAGCACCGGAGAAGGGACTAGCGGGAGGGGAGATACGCAGTATTTT. Translated, it gives CASTGEGTSGRGDTQYF. The variable domain in full, completed from reference TRBV2 and TRBJ2-3, reads EPEVTQTPSHQVTQMGQEVILRCVPISNHLYFYWYRQILGQKVEFLVSFYNNEISEKSEIFDDQFSVERPDGSNFTLKIRSTKLEDSAMYFCASTGEGTSGRGDTQYFGPGTRLTVL.

A remark on this clone: The sample carries other DNA sequences with the same CDR3. The chain uses TRBV28 and TRBJ1-5; 7 positions match TRBD1. With V trimmed by 2 bases and J by 6 bases, 4 bases remained unmatched. This CDR3 comprises 14 residues. The germline V gene has CDR1 MDHEN and CDR2 SYDVKM. CDR3 DNA: TGTGCCAGCAGTTTAAGACAGGGCTTTCAGCCCCAGCATTTT. This gives the protein CASSLRQGFQPQHF.

This rearrangement joins TRBV5-6 to TRBJ1-1; D possibly corresponds to TRBD1 (6 bases). Per germline, CDR1 SGHDT and CDR2 YYEEEE. Trimming left V 4 bases short and J 4 bases short, with 14 bases between. The CDR3 totals 14 residues. For the CDR3, the DNA is TGTGCCAGCAGCGCCGAACCCAGGGGCACTGAAGCTTTCTTT. The encoded protein is CASSAEPRGTEAFF.

CDR3 nucleotide sequence: TGCAGCGTTGAGTCAGGGCTTTACACTGAAGCTTTCTTT. Its translation is CSVESGLYTEAFF. The chain employs TRBV29-1 and TRBJ1-1, with a tentative D call TRBD1 (5 bases). This CDR3 is 13 amino acids long. V was clipped by 3 bases and J by 3 bases, with 11 bases between them. CDR1 SQVTM and CDR2 ANQGSEA come from the germline V gene.